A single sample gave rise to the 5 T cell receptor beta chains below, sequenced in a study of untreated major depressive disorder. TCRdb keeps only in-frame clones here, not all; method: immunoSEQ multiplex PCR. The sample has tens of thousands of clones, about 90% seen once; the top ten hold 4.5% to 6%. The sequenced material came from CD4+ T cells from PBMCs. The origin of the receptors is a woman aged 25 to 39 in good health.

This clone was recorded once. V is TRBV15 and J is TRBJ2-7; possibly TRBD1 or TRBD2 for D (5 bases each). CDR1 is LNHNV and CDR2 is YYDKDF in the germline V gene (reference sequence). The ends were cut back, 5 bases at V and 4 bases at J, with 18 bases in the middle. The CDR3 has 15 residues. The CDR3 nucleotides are TGTGCCACCAGCCGAGGGTCTACAGGCGCTTACGAGCAGTACTTC. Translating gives CATSRGSTGAYEQYF.

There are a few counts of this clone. The CDR3 loop reads CASSSDGDTQYF. In DNA form, the CDR3 reads TGTGCCAGCTCCTCCGACGGAGATACGCAGTATTTT. The rearrangement uses TRBV18 and TRBJ2-3; D gene unclear. The germline V gene encodes CDR1 KGHSH and CDR2 LQKENI. V gave up 6 bases and J gave up 5 bases, with 9 bases separating them. The CDR3 totals 12 residues.

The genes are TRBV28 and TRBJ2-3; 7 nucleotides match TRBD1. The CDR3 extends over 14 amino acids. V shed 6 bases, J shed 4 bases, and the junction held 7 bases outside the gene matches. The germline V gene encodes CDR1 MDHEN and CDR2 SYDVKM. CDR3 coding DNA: TGTGCCAGCAGCACCTTAACAGGGGCAGATACGCAGTATTTT. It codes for CASSTLTGADTQYF.

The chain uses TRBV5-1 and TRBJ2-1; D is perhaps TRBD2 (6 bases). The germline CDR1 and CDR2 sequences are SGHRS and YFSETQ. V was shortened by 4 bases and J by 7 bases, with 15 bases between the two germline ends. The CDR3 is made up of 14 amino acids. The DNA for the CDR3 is TGCGCCAGCAGCCTACAGGCGGCGGGGAATGAGCAGTTCTTC. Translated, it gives CASSLQAAGNEQFF.

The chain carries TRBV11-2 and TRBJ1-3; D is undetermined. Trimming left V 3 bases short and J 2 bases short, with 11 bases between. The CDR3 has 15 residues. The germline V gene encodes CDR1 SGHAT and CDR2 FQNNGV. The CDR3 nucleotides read TGTGCCAGCAGCTTTTCGGGCCCTCCTGGAAACACCATATATTTT. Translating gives CASSFSGPPGNTIYF. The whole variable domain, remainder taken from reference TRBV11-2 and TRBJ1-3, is EAGVAQSPRYKIIEKRQSVAFWCNPISGHATLYWYQQILGQGPKLLIQFQNNGVVDDSQLPKDRFSAERLKGVDSTLKIQPAKLEDSAVYLCASSFSGPPGNTIYFGEGSWLTVV.